This T cell receptor beta chain was recorded in a study of blood T cell repertoires in COVID-19. Study in general: From the United States, Italy and Spain came samples of acute and convalescent COVID-19. Sources were T cells, B-cell-depleted T cells, or PBMCs; the material itself was cDNA or gDNA.

While infection was still active, Seattle patients were enrolled and then followed longitudinally. CDR3 size: 14 residues. V was shortened by 4 bases and J by 4 bases, with 13 bases between the two germline ends. Germline V lookup: CDR1 SGHTA, CDR2 FQGNSA. In the authors' workflow: Amplification of reference gene primers provided the estimated nucleated cell counts. TCRdb's copy holds only in-frame clones and misses some; the assay was immunoSEQ multiplex PCR. V and J calls plus clone size are reproduced from that table; the DNA served to infer D and trimming. The data hold 300,000 to 350,000 clones, with around 88% observed a single time.

V and J are TRBV7-2 and TRBJ1-2; D ambiguous. This TCR was sampled from a woman aged 25 to 45 with COVID-19, enrolled during active disease. Material: peripheral blood. For the CDR3, the DNA is TGTGCCAGCAGCTCCTCACAGAACCGCTATGGCTACACCTTC. Amino acid sequence: CASSSSQNRYGYTF.